The present entry profiles one TCR beta chain with its context. Its antigen is as yet unknown. Distinct nucleotide sequences in the sample also encode this CDR3. Autoimmunity was present in every CD3G-deficient patient, worse in two. At testing, patients were 2 to 39 years old, with reduced naive and increased memory T-cell proportions. CD4+ cells were sorted into CD25-high CD127-low regulatory cells and CD25-low CD127-high conventional cells. This entry is derived from a study of regulatory T cells. Germline V gene sequence: CDR1 SEHNR, CDR2 FQNEAQ (reference sequence). V lost 3 bases and J 1 base, leaving 12 bases between the germline ends. The CDR3 consists of 15 residues. The primer mix had 52 TRBV and 13 TRBJ primers. Here immunoSEQ multiplex PCR was the method, and the copy in TCRdb shows in-frame clones only, minus some. The data contain tens of thousands of clones, roughly 84% of them seen just once; the ten biggest clones take up approximately 1.3%.

Notes on the study in general: In CD3G-deficient patients, conventional CD4+ T cells were enriched for hydrophobic CDR3 residues at positions 6 and 7.

Sequencing used conventional CD4+ T cells sorted from blood. The clonotype comes from a child younger than 18 with CD3G deficiency. The chain uses TRBV7-9 and TRBJ2-5; TRBD1 is a possible D gene (5 bases). CDR3 in amino acids: CASSFGRGIQETQYF. CDR3 bases: TGTGCCAGCAGCTTTGGTAGGGGTATCCAAGAGACCCAGTACTTC.